This T cell receptor beta chain was identified in a study of OX40 agonist ivuxolimab in advanced cancers. The study, taken as a whole, reports: Both blood CD4+ and CD8+ T cells showed clonal growth by week 6 at 0.1 to 3.0 mg/kg. The study found that CD8+ T cells averaged more expanded clones than CD4+. Patients who responded partially at 0.1-3.0 mg/kg showed clonal expansion ranking among the lowest.

This CDR3 has 14 residues. V gave up 4 bases and J gave up 8 bases, with 17 bases separating them. CDR1 is WSHSY, CDR2 SAAADI, per germline. This table comes from immunoSEQ multiplex PCR, and its TCRdb copy is limited to in-frame clones, with some not included. The table lists roughly 35,000 clones, roughly nine tenths of them singletons, with roughly 3.9% in the top ten. About this clone itself: Antigen unknown.

This sequence joins TRBV10-2 and TRBJ1-1; D is unresolved. The sequence derives from an adult with an advanced solid tumor such as melanoma, head and neck, liver or kidney cancer. The source material was CD4+ or CD8+ T cells sorted from blood, sampled in a trial of the OX40 agonist ivuxolimab. The CDR3 reads CASSVHGSSEEAFF. The CDR3 DNA reads TGCGCCAGCAGTGTCCACGGCTCGAGTGAAGAAGCTTTCTTT.